Following are 21 T cell receptor beta chains from one sample sequenced in a study of blood T cell repertoires in COVID-19. TCRdb's table, derived via immunoSEQ multiplex PCR, lists solely in-frame clones and lacks some. The sample lists roughly 330,000 clones; around 83% were seen once. What was sequenced was peripheral blood. Every receptor here comes from a woman in her forties or fifties with acute or convalescent COVID-19.

This sequence joins TRBV13 and TRBJ2-5; D remains unclear. V lost 2 bases to trimming and J lost 7 bases, with 5 bases between them. There are 11 residues in the CDR3. CDR1 is PRHDT and CDR2 is FYEKMQ in the germline V gene (reference sequence). The CDR3 nucleotides are TGTGCCAGCAGCTTAACGGGGACCCAGTACTTC. This translates into CASSLTGTQYF.

This clone has only one observation. The chain has TRBV6-6 and TRBJ2-1, with 9 bases aligning to TRBD1. This CDR3 has 12 residues. The V gene's germline CDR1 is MNHNY and CDR2 SVGAGI (reference sequence). The V gene end was trimmed by 6 bases and the J gene end by 15 bases; junction bases not matched to a gene: 9. CDR3 in amino acids: CASSNPGQGPFF. CDR3 nucleotides: TGTGCCAGCAGCAATCCGGGACAGGGCCCGTTCTTC.

The chain joins TRBV6-1 to TRBJ1-4; D perhaps matches TRBD1 (6 bases). This CDR3 spans 14 amino acids. V dropped 3 bases and J dropped 7 bases, with 12 bases sitting between them. CDR1 is MNHNS and CDR2 is SASEGT in the germline V gene. The CDR3, as DNA: TGTGCCAGCAGTGAGGGGACACAGACTGAAAAACTGTTTTTT. Its protein product is CASSEGTQTEKLFF.

This clone was seen a single time. The genes are TRBV25-1 and TRBJ2-7; tentatively, D is TRBD1 (6 bases). Trimming cost V 10 bases and J 2 bases, with 12 bases left between them. This CDR3 spans 12 amino acids. From germline, CDR1 is MGHDK and CDR2 SYGVNS. CDR3 region: CANPTGTYEQYV. The DNA for the CDR3 is TGTGCCAACCCGACAGGCACCTACGAGCAGTACGTC.

The genes are TRBV7-9 and TRBJ2-3; 10 positions match TRBD2. CDR3 length: 17 residues. Germline CDR1 is SEHNR and CDR2 is FQNEAQ (reference sequence). The junction had 10 bases not matched to a gene; V was cut back by 1 base and J by 6 bases. Here the CDR3 DNA reads TGTGCCAGCAGCTTAGACCCGCAGCGGGAGGGATCCGATACGCAGTATTTT. It encodes CASSLDPQREGSDTQYF.

V gene TRBV4-2 combines with J gene TRBJ1-3, with 7 positions matching TRBD1. The germline CDR1 and CDR2 sequences are LGHNA and YNFKEQ. The CDR3 totals 18 residues. V lost 3 bases, J lost 6 bases, and 17 bases stayed unmatched. CDR3 sequence reads: CASSQGLLTGSFENTIYF. CDR3 bases: TGTGCCAGCAGCCAGGGTCTTCTGACAGGGAGCTTTGAAAACACCATATATTTT.

The rearrangement links TRBV5-1 to TRBJ2-3, with 10 nucleotides matching TRBD2. Germline CDR1 SGHRS, CDR2 YFSETQ. With V trimmed by 7 bases and J by 6 bases, 8 bases remained unmatched. The CDR3 has 14 amino acids. CDR3: CASGAGGPGDTQYF. In DNA, the CDR3 is TGCGCCAGCGGAGCGGGAGGGCCAGGGGATACGCAGTATTTT. Filled out from reference TRBV5-1 and TRBJ2-3, the complete variable domain reads KAGVTQTPRYLIKTRGQQVTLSCSPISGHRSVSWYQQTPGQGLQFLFEYFSETQRNKGNFPGRFSGRQFSNSRSEMNVSTLELGDSALYLCASGAGGPGDTQYFGPGTRLTVL.

This chain joins TRBV9 and TRBJ2-2, with 10 bases aligning to TRBD2. The CDR3 contains 15 residues. After removal of 5 bases from V and 1 base from J, the junction contained 2 bases not matched to a gene. Per germline, CDR1 SGDLS and CDR2 YYNGEE. The CDR3 DNA is TGTGCCAGCAGTCGACTAGCGGGGAACACCGGGGAGCTGTTTTTT. Its translation: CASSRLAGNTGELFF.

J is TRBJ2-7 and V is TRBV5-1; TRBD2 might be the D (5 bases). Germline V gene data show CDR1 as SGHRS and CDR2 as YFSETQ. The CDR3 length is 14 residues. V lost 2 bases and J lost 3, with 12 bases in between. CDR3 in DNA: TGCGCCAGCAGCTTTGATCCGGGGTTCTACGAGCAGTACTTC. Its protein is CASSFDPGFYEQYF.

V gene TRBV6-4 combines with J gene TRBJ2-3; possibly TRBD1 for D (5 bases). The germline CDR1 and CDR2 sequences are MRHNA and SNTAGT. The CDR3 has 15 amino acids. V was clipped by 4 bases and J by 0 bases, with 11 bases between them. CDR3 sequence: CASSVQGSSTDTQYF. The CDR3 DNA is TGTGCCAGCAGTGTCCAGGGCTCTAGCACAGATACGCAGTATTTT.

The rearrangement uses TRBV29-1 and TRBJ1-1, with no clear D. The germline V gene has CDR1 SQVTM and CDR2 ANQGSEA. The CDR3 spans 13 residues. The ends were cut back, 7 bases at V and 3 bases at J, with 15 bases in the middle. This chain's CDR3 is CSGLQRLDTEAFF. The DNA for the CDR3 is TGCAGCGGATTACAAAGGCTAGACACTGAAGCTTTCTTT.

The rearrangement links TRBV7-2 to TRBJ1-1, with a weak D call TRBD1 (5 bases). CDR3 size: 13 residues. The V end lost 8 bases, the J end lost 1 base, and 11 bases lay between the germline ends. Germline-derived CDR1 and CDR2 are SGHTA and FQGNSA. The CDR3 protein is CASGHFTNTEAFF. The CDR3 DNA sequence: TGTGCCAGCGGACACTTTACGAACACTGAAGCTTTCTTT.

J is TRBJ1-3 and V is TRBV7-8; 8 positions agree with TRBD1. The CDR3 length is 16 residues. CDR1 and CDR2 from the germline V gene are SGHVS and FQNEAQ. V trimming: 5 bases; J trimming: 3 bases; junction bases outside the gene matches: 9. The CDR3 nucleotides are TGTGCCAGCAGCCCGTGGCAGGGGGCGGGTGGAAACACCATATATTTT. This translates into CASSPWQGAGGNTIYF.

The chain joins TRBV6-1 to TRBJ2-7, with TRBD1 matching 10 bases. Looked up from germline, CDR1 is MNHNS and CDR2 is SASEGT. The CDR3 is 15 residues long. V trimming: 3 bases; J trimming: 3 bases; junction bases outside the gene matches: 5. CDR3 protein: CASSDKGDRGYEQYF. DNA for the CDR3: TGTGCCAGCAGTGACAAGGGGGACAGGGGCTACGAGCAGTACTTC.

The CDR3 region is CASSPQETQYF. DNA for the CDR3: TGTGCCAGCAGCCCTCAAGAGACCCAGTACTTC. J is TRBJ2-5 and V is TRBV3-1 (or the pseudogene TRBV3-2); D unresolved. Germline CDR1 and CDR2: LGHDT and YNNKEL (reference sequence). This CDR3 contains 11 residues. Trimming cost V 4 bases and J 2 bases, with 2 bases left between them.

This chain joins TRBV6-5 and TRBJ1-3; 7 nucleotides agree with TRBD1. V was pared by 6 bases and J by 0 bases, with 5 bases of the junction left unmatched. The CDR3 extends over 15 amino acids. Germline CDR1 MNHEY, CDR2 SVGAGI. CDR3: CASSVDRSSGNTIYF. Written as DNA, the CDR3 is TGTGCCAGCAGCGTGGACAGGTCCTCTGGAAACACCATATATTTT.

The rearrangement uses TRBV18 and TRBJ2-3; 9 bases are shared with TRBD1. This CDR3 spans 15 amino acids. V gave up 6 bases and J gave up 5 bases; unmatched junction bases: 9. Germline CDR1 reads KGHSH; CDR2 reads LQKENI. Written as DNA, the CDR3 is TGTGCCAGCTCCCAACAGGGGGCAGGTGGAGATACGCAGTATTTT. It specifies CASSQQGAGGDTQYF.

The gene calls are TRBV19 and TRBJ1-5, with no clear D. The CDR3 is 12 amino acids. Germline V gene data show CDR1 as LNHDA and CDR2 as SQIVND (reference sequence). Trimming shortened V by 8 bases and J by 7 bases, and 12 bases separated the two germline ends. The CDR3 DNA reads TGTGCCAGTTCGGACTTGGTCCAGCCCCAGCATTTT. Protein sequence: CASSDLVQPQHF.

The chain has TRBV5-4 and TRBJ2-1; D gene uncertain. Per the germline V gene, CDR1 is SGHNT and CDR2 is YYREEE (reference sequence). Between the trimmed V and J ends, which lost 0 bases and 9 bases, there was a span of 13 bases. The CDR3 length is 14 residues. The CDR3 DNA reads as TGTGCCAGCAGCTTGGGACCTTTATGGAGTGAGCAGTTCTTC. Its protein product is CASSLGPLWSEQFF.

V usage is TRBV27 and J usage is TRBJ2-7, with D tentatively TRBD2 (6 bases). Trimming left V 7 bases short and J 6 bases short, with 16 bases between. The CDR3 spans 13 residues. Per germline, CDR1 MNHEY and CDR2 SMNVEV (reference sequence). CDR3 loop: CASKQTSRGEQYF. CDR3 coding DNA: TGTGCCAGCAAACAAACTAGCCGGGGCGAGCAGTACTTC.

As DNA, the CDR3 is TGTGCCAGCAGTGAATCGGGGAACTCCTACAATGAGCAGTTCTTC. Its translation: CASSESGNSYNEQFF. The rearrangement joins TRBV6-1 to TRBJ2-1; D might be TRBD2 (5 bases). The germline V and J ends were trimmed by 2 bases and 0 bases, with 8 bases remaining between them. CDR3 length equals 15 residues. CDR1 is MNHNS and CDR2 is SASEGT in the germline V gene.